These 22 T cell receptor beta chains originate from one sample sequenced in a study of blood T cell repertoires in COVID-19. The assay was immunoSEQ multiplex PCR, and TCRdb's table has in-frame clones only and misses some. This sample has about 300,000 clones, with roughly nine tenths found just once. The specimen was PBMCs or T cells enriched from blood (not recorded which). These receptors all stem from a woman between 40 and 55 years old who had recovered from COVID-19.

CDR3 sequence reads: CASSHKGHTNTEAFF. CDR3 DNA: TGTGCCAGCAGCCATAAAGGACACACGAACACTGAAGCTTTCTTT. The chain couples TRBV5-8 to TRBJ1-1; D may be TRBD1 (5 bases). Trimming removed 4 bases from V and 1 base from J, with 14 bases in between. The CDR3 is made up of 15 amino acids. The germline gives CDR1 SGHTS, CDR2 YDEGEE.

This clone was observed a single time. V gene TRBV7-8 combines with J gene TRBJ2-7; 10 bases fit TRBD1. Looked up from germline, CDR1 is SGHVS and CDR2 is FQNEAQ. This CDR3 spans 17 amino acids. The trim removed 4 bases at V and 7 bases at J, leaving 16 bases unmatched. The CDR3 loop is CASSSSLRDRGPREQYF. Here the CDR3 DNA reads TGTGCCAGCAGCTCCTCCTTGAGGGACAGGGGCCCCCGTGAGCAGTACTTC.

CDR3 region: CASSVDPGGVGGYTF. In DNA form, the CDR3 reads TGTGCCAGCAGCGTAGACCCAGGGGGAGTAGGTGGCTACACCTTC. The chain carries TRBV9 and TRBJ1-2; the match to TRBD1 covers 7 bases. V gave up 0 bases and J gave up 7 bases; unmatched junction bases: 9. The CDR3 is made up of 15 amino acids. The germline V gene encodes CDR1 SGDLS and CDR2 YYNGEE.

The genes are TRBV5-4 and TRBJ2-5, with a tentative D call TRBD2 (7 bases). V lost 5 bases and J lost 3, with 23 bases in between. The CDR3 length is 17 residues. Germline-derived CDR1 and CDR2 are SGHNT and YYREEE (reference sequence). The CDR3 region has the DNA TGTGCCAGCAGTCCCCCGGGGGCAACTAGCGCAAAAGAGACCCAGTACTTC. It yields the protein CASSPPGATSAKETQYF.

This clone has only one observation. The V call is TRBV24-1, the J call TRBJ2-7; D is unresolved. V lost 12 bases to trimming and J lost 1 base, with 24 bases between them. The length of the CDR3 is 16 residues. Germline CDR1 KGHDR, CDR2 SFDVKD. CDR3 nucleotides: TGTGCCCCGCCTCCCCCGGCGGAAGGAGTATCCTACGAGCAGTACTTC. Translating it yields CAPPPPAEGVSYEQYF.

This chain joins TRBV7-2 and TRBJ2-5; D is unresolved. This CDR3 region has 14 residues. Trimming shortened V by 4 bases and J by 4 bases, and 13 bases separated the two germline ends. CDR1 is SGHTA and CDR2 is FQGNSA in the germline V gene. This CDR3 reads CASSSRTERETQYF. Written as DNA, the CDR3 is TGTGCCAGCAGCTCTCGCACTGAACGAGAGACCCAGTACTTC.

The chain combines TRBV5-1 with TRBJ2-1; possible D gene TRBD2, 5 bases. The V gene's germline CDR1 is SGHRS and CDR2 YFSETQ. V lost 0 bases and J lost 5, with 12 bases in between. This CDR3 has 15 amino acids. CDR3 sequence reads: CASSLGQAGNNEQFF. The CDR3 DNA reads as TGCGCCAGCAGCTTGGGGCAGGCCGGGAACAATGAGCAGTTCTTC.

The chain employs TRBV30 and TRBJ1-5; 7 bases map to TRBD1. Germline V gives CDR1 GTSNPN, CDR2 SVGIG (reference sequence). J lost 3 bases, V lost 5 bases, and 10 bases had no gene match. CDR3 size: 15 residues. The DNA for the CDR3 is TGTGCCTGGGGGTCAGGGGGGACGGTCAATCAGCCCCAGCATTTT. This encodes CAWGSGGTVNQPQHF.

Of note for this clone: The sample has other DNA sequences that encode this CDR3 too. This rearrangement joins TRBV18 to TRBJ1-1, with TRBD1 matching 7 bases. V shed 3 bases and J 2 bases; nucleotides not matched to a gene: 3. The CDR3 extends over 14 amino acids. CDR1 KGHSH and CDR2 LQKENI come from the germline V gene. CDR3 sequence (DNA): TGTGCCAGCTCACCTAGACAGGGTAACACTGAAGCTTTCTTT. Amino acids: CASSPRQGNTEAFF.

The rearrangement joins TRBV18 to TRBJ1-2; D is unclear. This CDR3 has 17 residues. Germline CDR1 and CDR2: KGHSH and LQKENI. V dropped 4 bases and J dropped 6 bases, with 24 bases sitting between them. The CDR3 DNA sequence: TGTGCCAGCTCACGTCAGGCTCAGCGGGGAAAACTAGATGGCTACACCTTC. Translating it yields CASSRQAQRGKLDGYTF.

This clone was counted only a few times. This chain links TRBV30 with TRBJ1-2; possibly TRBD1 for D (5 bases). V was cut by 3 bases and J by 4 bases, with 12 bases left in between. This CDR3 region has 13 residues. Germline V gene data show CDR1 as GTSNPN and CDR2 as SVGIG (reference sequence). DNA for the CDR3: TGTGCCTGGAGCCGGGACTATTCCTATGGCTACACCTTC. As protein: CAWSRDYSYGYTF.

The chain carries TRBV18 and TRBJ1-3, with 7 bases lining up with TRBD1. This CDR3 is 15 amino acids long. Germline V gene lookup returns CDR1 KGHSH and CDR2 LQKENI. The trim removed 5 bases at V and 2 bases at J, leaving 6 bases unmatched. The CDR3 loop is CASSSYDRAGNTIYF. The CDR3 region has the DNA TGTGCCAGCTCATCTTACGACAGGGCTGGAAACACCATATATTTT.

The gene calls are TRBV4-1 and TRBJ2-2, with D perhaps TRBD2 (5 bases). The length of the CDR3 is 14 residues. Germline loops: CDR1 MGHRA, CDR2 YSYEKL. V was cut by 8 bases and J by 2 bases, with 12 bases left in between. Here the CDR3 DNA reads TGCGCCAGCGCGGCCAGCGGAAACACCGGGGAGCTGTTTTTT. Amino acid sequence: CASAASGNTGELFF.

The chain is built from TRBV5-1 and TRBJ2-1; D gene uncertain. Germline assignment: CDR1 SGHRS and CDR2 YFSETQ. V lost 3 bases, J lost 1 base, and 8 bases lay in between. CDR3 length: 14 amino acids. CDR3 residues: CASSSSWSYNEQFF. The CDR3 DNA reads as TGCGCCAGCAGCTCCAGTTGGTCCTACAATGAGCAGTTCTTC.

In nucleotides, the CDR3 is TGTGCCATCAGTGAGTCGAGACTGACCTGGGATTCACCCCTCCACTTT. It translates to CAISESRLTWDSPLHF. This sequence joins TRBV10-3 and TRBJ1-6; D is undetermined. CDR3 length: 16 residues. V lost 0 bases and J lost 8, with 14 bases in between. From germline, CDR1 is ENHRY and CDR2 SYGVKD.

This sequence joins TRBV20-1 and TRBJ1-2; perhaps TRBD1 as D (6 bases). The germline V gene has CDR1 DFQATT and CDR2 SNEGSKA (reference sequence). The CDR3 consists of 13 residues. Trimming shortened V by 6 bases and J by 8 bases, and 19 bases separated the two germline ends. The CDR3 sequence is CSASQGPPVGYTF. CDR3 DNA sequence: TGCAGTGCCAGTCAGGGGCCTCCGGTGGGCTACACCTTC.

Here the CDR3 reads CAGSGGVTGELFF. In nucleotides, the CDR3 is TGTGCCGGAAGCGGGGGGGTCACCGGGGAGCTGTTTTTT. V is TRBV7-9 and J is TRBJ2-2, with 10 bases identical to TRBD2. V lost 11 bases and J lost 4; bases outside the gene matches: 4. Germline loops: CDR1 SEHNR, CDR2 FQNEAQ (reference sequence). The CDR3 extends over 13 amino acids.

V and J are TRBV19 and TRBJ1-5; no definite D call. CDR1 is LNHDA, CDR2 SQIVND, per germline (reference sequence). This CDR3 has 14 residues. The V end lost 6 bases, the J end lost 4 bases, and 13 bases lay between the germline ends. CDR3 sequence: CASSGRGLNQPQHF. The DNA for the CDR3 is TGTGCCAGTAGCGGGAGAGGGCTTAATCAGCCCCAGCATTTT.

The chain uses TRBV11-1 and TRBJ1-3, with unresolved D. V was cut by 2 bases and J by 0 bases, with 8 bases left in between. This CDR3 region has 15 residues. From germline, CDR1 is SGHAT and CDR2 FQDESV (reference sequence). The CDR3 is CASSLQFSSGNTIYF. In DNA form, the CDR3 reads TGTGCCAGCAGCTTACAGTTCAGCTCTGGAAACACCATATATTTT.

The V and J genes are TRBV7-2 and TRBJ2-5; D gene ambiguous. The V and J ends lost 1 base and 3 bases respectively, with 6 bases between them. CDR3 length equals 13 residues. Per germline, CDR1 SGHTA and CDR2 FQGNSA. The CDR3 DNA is TGTGCCAGCAGCTTAGAGAGAGAAGAGACCCAGTACTTC. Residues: CASSLEREETQYF.

In DNA, the CDR3 is TGTGCCAGTAGTACCCTACTGAGCTCTGGAAACACCATATATTTT. Its protein is CASSTLLSSGNTIYF. The V and J genes are TRBV19 and TRBJ1-3; D is uncertain. The CDR3 has 15 amino acids. The V and J ends lost 4 bases and 0 bases respectively, with 10 bases between them. Germline V CDR1 and CDR2: LNHDA, SQIVND (reference sequence).

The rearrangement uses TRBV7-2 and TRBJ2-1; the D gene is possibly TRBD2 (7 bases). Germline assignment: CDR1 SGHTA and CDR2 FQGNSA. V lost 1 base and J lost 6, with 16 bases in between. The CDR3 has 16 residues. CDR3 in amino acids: CASSLVGAGVLNEQFF. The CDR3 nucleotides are TGTGCCAGCAGCTTAGTGGGGGCGGGAGTCCTCAATGAGCAGTTCTTC.